Detailed here is one T cell receptor beta chain. The source of the sample is a study of blood T cell repertoires in COVID-19. Cohorts were determined from participant-reported clinical history. Assay: immunoSEQ multiplex PCR; the TCRdb copy retains only in-frame clones and omits some. The data show more than 400,000 clones, about 90% seen once. Sequencing was done on a sample of PBMCs or T cells enriched from blood (not recorded which). This receptor was obtained from a man in his late teens or twenties who had recovered from COVID-19.

CDR3 sequence (DNA): TGTGCCAGCAGTTACGAGAGTATGAACACTGAAGCTTTCTTT. Residues: CASSYESMNTEAFF. The V gene is TRBV27, the J gene TRBJ1-1; the D is unclear. The V end was cut by 4 bases, the J end by 0 bases, with 9 bases between. The germline V gene has CDR1 MNHEY and CDR2 SMNVEV (reference sequence). This CDR3 has 14 amino acids.